Listed here are 11 T cell receptor beta chains from one sample, sequenced in a study of blood T cell repertoires in COVID-19. The data were produced by immunoSEQ multiplex PCR, yet TCRdb's version contains in-frame clones alone and is incomplete. The profile shows some 350,000 clones, approximately 90% of them singletons. Sequencing was done on a sample of PBMCs or T cells enriched from blood (not recorded which). Receptors originate from a man younger than 30 who had recovered from COVID-19.

The chain recombines TRBV28 with TRBJ2-3, with 9 bases identical to TRBD1. This CDR3 has 15 residues. The germline V gene has CDR1 MDHEN and CDR2 SYDVKM. V was pared by 7 bases and J by 11 bases, with 16 bases of the junction left unmatched. Here the CDR3 reads CASNGQGTLPWGQYF. Written as DNA, the CDR3 is TGTGCCAGCAACGGACAGGGGACCCTACCTTGGGGGCAGTATTTT.

The chain employs TRBV7-3 and TRBJ2-7, with D perhaps TRBD1 (6 bases). In germline, CDR1 is SGHTA, CDR2 FQGTGA. The V and J ends lost 5 bases and 2 bases respectively, with 13 bases between them. CDR3 length: 14 residues. In nucleotides, the CDR3 is TGTGCCAGCAGCCTGGGACAACCGCCCTACGAGCAGTACTTC. Its protein product is CASSLGQPPYEQYF.

The chain employs TRBV6-4 and TRBJ2-7; 10 bases are shared with TRBD2. The CDR3 is 15 amino acids. Unmatched junction bases numbered 7, after V lost 8 bases and J lost 0 bases. Germline CDR1 is MRHNA and CDR2 is SNTAGT. The CDR3 loop is CASSWTSGSSYEQYF. Here the CDR3 DNA reads TGTGCCAGCTCTTGGACTAGCGGTAGCTCCTACGAGCAGTACTTC.

DNA of the CDR3: TGTGCCAGCAGCCAAGGCCCTGCGAACACAGATACGCAGTATTTT. Translation gives CASSQGPANTDTQYF. The chain uses TRBV14 and TRBJ2-3; no firm D call. The CDR3 covers 15 residues. Trimming removed 1 base from V and 2 bases from J, with 10 bases in between. CDR1 is SGHDN, CDR2 FVKESK, per germline.

V and J are TRBV12-3 or TRBV12-4 and TRBJ2-7, with D possibly TRBD2 on 6 matching bases. V lost 9 bases to trimming and J lost 2 bases, with 14 bases between them. This CDR3 comprises 13 residues. The CDR3 DNA reads TGTGCCAGTAATAGCGGAGGGCCCTACGAGCAGTACTTC. Translation gives CASNSGGPYEQYF.

V is TRBV11-1 and J is TRBJ1-2; 9 nucleotides match TRBD1. The V gene end was trimmed by 4 bases and the J gene end by 8 bases; junction bases not matched to a gene: 5. The V gene's germline CDR1 is SGHAT and CDR2 FQDESV (reference sequence). The CDR3 is 13 amino acids. CDR3 bases: TGTGCCAGCAGCTCGTCACAGGGGGCGGGCTACACCTTC. It is translated as CASSSSQGAGYTF. Based on the CDR3 plus reference TRBV11-1 and TRBJ1-2, the full variable domain is EAEVAQSPRYKITEKSQAVAFWCDPISGHATLYWYRQILGQGPELLVQFQDESVVDDSQLPKDRFSAERLKGVDSTLKIQPAELGDSAMYLCASSSSQGAGYTFGSGTRLTVV.

V usage is TRBV2 and J usage is TRBJ1-2, with 10 bases that match TRBD1. The junction had 7 bases not matched to a gene; V was cut back by 6 bases and J by 6 bases. This CDR3 has 14 residues. Germline V gene lookup returns CDR1 SNHLY and CDR2 FYNNEI. The chain's CDR3 is CASRETGTGDGYTF. The CDR3, as DNA: TGTGCCAGCAGGGAAACCGGGACAGGGGATGGCTACACCTTC.

The chain has TRBV10-3 and TRBJ1-2; D ambiguous. Germline V gene sequence: CDR1 ENHRY, CDR2 SYGVKD. The CDR3 sequence is 12 residues long. V dropped 4 bases and J dropped 8 bases, with 11 bases sitting between them. CDR3 region: CAISGPLQGYTF. CDR3 bases: TGTGCCATCAGTGGCCCCCTACAGGGCTACACCTTC.

This chain uses TRBV7-9 with TRBJ2-1, with 12 bases matching TRBD2. CDR1 SEHNR and CDR2 FQNEAQ come from the germline V gene (reference sequence). The trim removed 5 bases at V and 0 bases at J, leaving 8 bases unmatched. The CDR3 extends over 18 amino acids. The CDR3 spells CASSPRTSGKSSYNEQFF. CDR3 in DNA: TGTGCCAGCAGCCCCCGGACTAGCGGGAAAAGCTCCTACAATGAGCAGTTCTTC.

The table lists this clone with a few counts. The V and J genes are TRBV28 and TRBJ2-7, with 9 bases matching TRBD1. CDR3 size: 14 residues. V shed 3 bases and J 5 bases; nucleotides not matched to a gene: 5. Germline V gene sequence: CDR1 MDHEN, CDR2 SYDVKM. The CDR3: CASSFTGGIDEQYF. CDR3 bases: TGTGCCAGCAGTTTTACAGGGGGCATCGACGAGCAGTACTTC.

This chain links TRBV7-9 with TRBJ1-2, with D perhaps matching TRBD1 (6 bases). Trimming took 2 bases from V and 3 from J, leaving 13 bases between them. The germline V gene encodes CDR1 SEHNR and CDR2 FQNEAQ (reference sequence). The CDR3 consists of 15 residues. CDR3 region: CASSLTGQTYYGYTF. CDR3 sequence (DNA): TGTGCCAGCAGCTTAACGGGACAAACTTACTATGGCTACACCTTC.